These 9 T cell receptor beta chains share one sample of origin, sequenced in a study of OX40 agonist ivuxolimab in advanced cancers. Profiled with immunoSEQ multiplex PCR; TCRdb holds only in-frame clones, not every one. The table includes around 65,000 clones, approximately 90% detected once. The specimen was CD4+ or CD8+ T cells sorted from blood, collected in a trial of the OX40 agonist ivuxolimab. These TCRs come from an adult with an advanced solid tumor such as melanoma, head and neck, liver or kidney cancer.

The chain joins TRBV28 to TRBJ2-5, with TRBD1 identical over 9 bases. There are 15 residues in the CDR3. Losses at the gene ends were 5 bases for V and 7 bases for J; bases not matched to a gene: 11. Germline V gene sequence: CDR1 MDHEN, CDR2 SYDVKM. CDR3 amino acids: CASSPRTGVLRTQYF. As DNA, the CDR3 is TGTGCCAGCAGTCCCCGGACAGGGGTCCTAAGGACCCAGTACTTC.

The DNA of the CDR3 is TGTGCCACCAGCAGAGATCGACGGCCAAATCAGCCCCAGCATTTT. As protein: CATSRDRRPNQPQHF. This rearrangement joins TRBV15 to TRBJ1-5; D gene uncertain. Trimming shortened V by 0 bases and J by 4 bases, and 10 bases separated the two germline ends. This CDR3 is 15 amino acids long. Germline loops: CDR1 LNHNV, CDR2 YYDKDF (reference sequence).

V gene TRBV6-5 combines with J gene TRBJ2-3; TRBD2 aligns across 13 bases. V lost 4 bases and J lost 4; bases outside the gene matches: 2. Germline lookup yields CDR1 MNHEY and CDR2 SVGAGI. The length of the CDR3 is 15 residues. The CDR3 bases are TGTGCCAGCAGTTCCACTAGCGGGAGGGCAGATACGCAGTATTTT. This codes for CASSSTSGRADTQYF.

The CDR3 region has the DNA TGCGCCAGCAGCCAACCACCAGTCATGAACACTGAAGCTTTCTTT. It translates to CASSQPPVMNTEAFF. The rearrangement joins TRBV4-1 to TRBJ1-1; no reliable D call. The CDR3 extends over 15 amino acids. Trimming removed 2 bases at V and 0 bases at J, with 10 bases between. The germline V gene encodes CDR1 MGHRA and CDR2 YSYEKL.

J is TRBJ2-1 and V is TRBV5-1; TRBD2 aligns across 14 bases. V dropped 4 bases and J dropped 4; count of bases not matched to a gene: 10. CDR3 length equals 18 residues. Germline V gene data show CDR1 as SGHRS and CDR2 as YFSETQ. CDR3 loop: CASSKGTSGSGGYNEQFF. As DNA, the CDR3 is TGCGCCAGCAGCAAGGGGACTAGCGGGAGCGGCGGGTACAATGAGCAGTTCTTC.

The V gene is TRBV28, the J gene TRBJ1-5; maybe TRBD1 (6 bases). The CDR3 covers 14 residues. Germline V gene data show CDR1 as MDHEN and CDR2 as SYDVKM. V lost 3 bases and J 7 bases, leaving 13 bases between the germline ends. CDR3 coding DNA: TGTGCCAGCAGTTTCCCCGGGGGGGGCCAGCCCCAGCATTTT. Amino acids: CASSFPGGGQPQHF.

The chain has TRBV29-1 and TRBJ1-2; D not resolved. V lost 5 bases and J 2 bases, leaving 9 bases between the germline ends. CDR1 SQVTM and CDR2 ANQGSEA come from the germline V gene. The CDR3 has 12 residues. CDR3 sequence (DNA): TGCAGCGTTCTAACAGCGAACTATGGCTACACCTTC. Amino acid sequence: CSVLTANYGYTF.

This clone was picked up one time. The V call is TRBV4-1, the J call TRBJ1-5; no reliable D call. V was clipped by 1 base and J by 3 bases, with 10 bases between them. The CDR3 runs to 15 residues. CDR1 MGHRA and CDR2 YSYEKL come from the germline V gene. For the CDR3, the DNA is TGCGCCAGCAGCCAAGGGGGAAGGATCAATCAGCCCCAGCATTTT. This sequence encodes CASSQGGRINQPQHF.

With regard to this clone: Compared with germline, one end of the junction differs, possibly owing to a read error. This chain connects TRBV19 to TRBJ2-7; TRBD1 might be the D (6 bases). Germline V CDR1 and CDR2: LNHDA, SQIVND (reference sequence). The CDR3 runs 13 residues. The CDR3 reads CASSGTPPYKQYF. CDR3 in DNA: TGTGCCAGTAGCGGGACACCCCCCTACAAGCAGTACTTC.